The clone carrying this T cell receptor beta chain was observed at least ten times. As yet, its antigen is unknown. The data derive from a study of naive and memory T cell subsets. Study-level results: Especially in CD8 cells, naive repertoires contained a few larger clonotypes, possibly CD45RA-re-expressing memory cells.

Trimming pared 5 bases from V and 11 bases from J, leaving 16 bases between. This CDR3 comprises 13 residues. Both TRBC1 and TRBC2 were covered by a beta constant-region primer of two equimolar oligonucleotides. Four rounds of PCR amplified the ligated cDNA using nested alpha and beta constant-region primers plus SP2. TCRdb called the UMI-ligation and nested PCR reads again in MiXCR, with one record for every CDR3 protein. The table records approximately 100,000 distinct CDR3 sequences, around 15% of them present only once. The chain couples TRBV12-3 or TRBV12-4 to TRBJ1-5; possibly TRBD1 for D (6 bases). Source material: naive CD8+ T cells from blood. The receptor was derived from a human donor in good health. CDR3 residues: CASSDRTRITQHF. The CDR3 bases are TGTGCCAGCAGTGACAGGACACGCATCACCCAGCATTTT.